These 8 T cell receptor beta chains were all obtained from the same sample, sequenced in a study of lymphopenia after photon versus proton radiotherapy (dated by TCRdb to the late 2010s). The library was prepared using the immunoSEQ multiplex PCR assay. TCRdb obtained this table from immuneACCESS and retained in-frame rearrangements with V and J assigned. These tables miss some clones; where compared with another copy, unresolved V genes account for less than half of the shortfall, and the remainder is unexplained. For this sample there are around 53,000 clones; over 70% appear just once. Less than 35% of the sample belongs to the ten largest clones. The material sequenced was peripheral blood, taken from a patient treated with photon-based radiotherapy. All receptors come from a man aged 45-65 years with gastric cancer.

The rearrangement links TRBV5-6 to TRBJ2-7; maybe TRBD1 (6 bases). Trimming stripped 0 bases from V and 2 bases from J, with 6 bases between. The CDR3 totals 13 residues. The germline V gene has CDR1 SGHDT and CDR2 YYEEEE. CDR3 residues: CASSLEGAYEQYF. In DNA form, the CDR3 reads TGTGCCAGCAGCTTGGAGGGGGCCTACGAGCAGTACTTC.

This clone appeared a few times. The chain links TRBV4-1 to TRBJ2-7, with a possible D match to TRBD2 (6 bases). CDR3 size: 13 residues. The germline gives CDR1 MGHRA, CDR2 YSYEKL. Trimming took off 7 bases at V and 5 bases at J, with 15 bases between the two ends. The CDR3 sequence: CASKGAGRHEQYF. The CDR3 DNA is TGCGCCAGCAAGGGTGCGGGACGGCACGAGCAGTACTTC.

The chain is built from TRBV7-2 and TRBJ1-2; D uncertain. Germline loops: CDR1 SGHTA, CDR2 FQGNSA. Deletions cut 3 bases from V and 2 bases from J, with 7 bases between. This CDR3 is 13 amino acids long. This CDR3 reads CASSFSRNYGYTF. The CDR3 DNA is TGTGCCAGCAGCTTTTCAAGGAACTATGGCTACACCTTC. The whole variable domain, filled in from reference TRBV7-2 and TRBJ1-2, reads GAGVSQSPSNKVTEKGKDVELRCDPISGHTALYWYRQSLGQGLEFLIYFQGNSAPDKSGLPSDRFSAERTGGSVSTLTIQRTQQEDSAVYLCASSFSRNYGYTFGSGTRLTVV.

V usage is TRBV5-1 and J usage is TRBJ2-5; D gene uncertain. Germline CDR1 reads SGHRS; CDR2 reads YFSETQ. Trimming stripped 2 bases from V and 1 base from J, with 3 bases between. This CDR3 spans 12 amino acids. As DNA, the CDR3 is TGCGCCAGCAGCTTTCCCCAAGAGACCCAGTACTTC. Translating it yields CASSFPQETQYF.

The chain employs TRBV9 and TRBJ2-2, with 10 bases lining up with TRBD1. The CDR3 loop spans 15 amino acids. The V gene's germline CDR1 is SGDLS and CDR2 YYNGEE. The V gene end was trimmed by 4 bases and the J gene end by 6 bases; junction bases not matched to a gene: 6. The CDR3 bases are TGTGCCAGCAGCCCCGGGACAGGGGTTTCCGGGGAGCTGTTTTTT. This translates into CASSPGTGVSGELFF.

The gene calls are TRBV7-9 and TRBJ1-2; 7 nucleotides line up with TRBD1. CDR1 SEHNR and CDR2 FQNEAQ come from the germline V gene (reference sequence). Germline trimming cut 4 bases from V and 5 bases from J; bases unmatched to any gene: 10. This CDR3 has 15 amino acids. The CDR3 spells CASSSPGQFSYGYTF. CDR3 in DNA: TGTGCCAGCAGCTCCCCGGGACAGTTTTCATATGGCTACACCTTC.

This chain joins TRBV6-6 and TRBJ2-1, with 12 bases matching TRBD2. The V gene end was trimmed by 2 bases and the J gene end by 7 bases; junction bases not matched to a gene: 3. The CDR3 is made up of 15 amino acids. Germline loops: CDR1 MNHNY, CDR2 SVGAGI (reference sequence). The CDR3 DNA follows: TGTGCCAGCAGTTACGGAGGGACTAGCGGGAATGAGCAGTTCTTC. This translates into CASSYGGTSGNEQFF.

This clone was counted a few times. V gene TRBV7-3 combines with J gene TRBJ2-5; 9 nucleotides align to TRBD1. Per germline, CDR1 SGHTA and CDR2 FQGTGA. The CDR3 spans 13 residues. V shed 5 bases and J 4 bases; nucleotides not matched to a gene: 2. CDR3 loop: CASSVTGGETQYF. DNA of the CDR3: TGTGCCAGCAGCGTGACAGGGGGAGAGACCCAGTACTTC.